Below are 26 T cell receptor beta chains sequenced from a single sample in a study of Graves' ophthalmopathy and Graves' hyperthyroidism. The study amplified TCR beta CDR3 regions using RNA transcripts. An opening RT-PCR round employed HTBI primers and preceded a second-round multiplex PCR. TCRdb passed the multiplex PCR reads through MiXCR, listing each CDR3 protein once. The sample holds 300,000 to 400,000 distinct CDR3 sequences, 17% seen once. Sequencing was done on a sample of peripheral blood. Receptors originate from an adult woman with stable Graves' hyperthyroidism.

The table lists this clonotype with many counts. The CDR3 nucleotides are TGTGCCAGCAGTTGGGCCAACAGGAATTCACCCCTCCACTTT. This translates into CASSWANRNSPLHF. This chain connects TRBV27 to TRBJ1-6, with D perhaps TRBD1 (5 bases). The V gene lost 4 bases and the J gene lost 7 bases, with 11 bases spanning the gap. Germline V lookup: CDR1 MNHEY, CDR2 SMNVEV (reference sequence). The CDR3 consists of 14 residues.

This clonotype has only one observation. The conserved final phenylalanine or tryptophan is absent from the CDR3, which likely points to a read error. The rearrangement links TRBV12-5 to TRBJ2-7, with D possibly TRBD1 on 5 matching bases. CDR3 length: 12 amino acids. Germline lookup yields CDR1 LGHNT and CDR2 FRNRAP. V was trimmed by 11 bases and J by 3 bases, leaving 14 bases between them. The CDR3 region has the DNA TGTGCTTCGAAAGGGGATTACTACGAGCAGTACTAC. Encoded protein: CASKGDYYEQYY.

This clonotype was detected many times. The rearrangement joins TRBV6-5 to TRBJ1-1; TRBD1 might be the D (6 bases). This CDR3 spans 17 amino acids. Trimming removed 2 bases from V and 2 bases from J, with 18 bases in between. The germline V gene has CDR1 MNHEY and CDR2 SVGAGI. CDR3 amino acids: CASSYPLGGIFNTEAFF. The CDR3 DNA is TGTGCCAGCAGTTACCCTCTGGGGGGCATCTTCAACACTGAAGCTTTCTTT.

This clonotype was counted a few times. Since a much larger clone is just one base distant, this may be a read error. CDR3 coding DNA: TGTGCCAGCAGCTTAGATGCAGCAGACGAGCAGTACTTC. It codes for CASSLDAADEQYF. The chain carries TRBV7-2 and TRBJ2-7, with unresolved D. Trimming took 1 base from V and 5 from J, leaving 9 bases between them. Germline V gene data show CDR1 as SGHTA and CDR2 as FQGNSA. This CDR3 region has 13 residues.

This clonotype was picked up many times. V usage is TRBV12-3 or TRBV12-4 and J usage is TRBJ2-5; D not certain. V dropped 3 bases and J dropped 2 bases, with 28 bases sitting between them. CDR3 length: 20 amino acids. The chain's CDR3 is CASSFMIIPTPTVGQETQYF. CDR3 DNA sequence: TGTGCCAGCAGTTTTATGATCATCCCAACCCCAACAGTAGGGCAAGAGACCCAGTACTTC.

In this sample, this clonotype turned up many times. As the CDR3 is not closed by the conserved phenylalanine or tryptophan, this likely results from a read error. The genes are TRBV5-1 and TRBJ1-1; D remains ambiguous. Germline lookup yields CDR1 SGHRS and CDR2 YFSETQ. V lost 4 bases to trimming and J lost 5 bases, with 15 bases between them. This CDR3 spans 14 amino acids. The DNA for the CDR3 is TGCGCCAGCAGCCACCGACGGGGTGGTACTGAAGCTTTCCTT. The encoded protein is CASSHRRGGTEAFL.

At least ten counts were recorded for this clonotype. The rearrangement joins TRBV28 to TRBJ1-2; D is unresolved. The V end lost 3 bases, the J end lost 1 base, and 3 bases lay between the germline ends. The length of the CDR3 is 12 residues. Germline CDR1 and CDR2: MDHEN and SYDVKM. The chain's CDR3 is CASSLVNYGYTF. In nucleotides, the CDR3 is TGTGCCAGCAGTTTGGTTAACTATGGCTACACCTTC.

This clonotype was seen at least ten times. The V and J genes are TRBV6-4 and TRBJ1-1; 12 bases match TRBD1. CDR1 is MRHNA and CDR2 is SNTAGT in the germline V gene. With 6 bases clipped from V and 10 bases from J, the junction kept 21 bases outside the gene matches. The CDR3 extends over 18 amino acids. The CDR3 here is CASRRLPGTGGIRNGAFF. For the CDR3, the DNA is TGTGCCAGCAGAAGACTCCCGGGGACAGGGGGCATAAGGAATGGAGCTTTCTTT.

This clonotype was seen ten or more times. One end of the junction is discordant with germline, which a read error may explain. This rearrangement joins TRBV6-1 to TRBJ2-5; the D is unclear. The germline V gene encodes CDR1 MNHNS and CDR2 SASEGT. The CDR3 extends over 10 amino acids. CDR3 residues: CASREETQYF. In DNA form, the CDR3 reads TGTGCCAGCCGTGAAGAGACCCAGTACTTC.

This clonotype was seen a handful of times. The gene calls are TRBV4-1 and TRBJ2-4; TRBD1 matches at 10 bases. The CDR3 totals 17 residues. V gave up 3 bases and J gave up 1 base; unmatched junction bases: 6. CDR1 is MGHRA and CDR2 is YSYEKL in the germline V gene. Here the CDR3 reads CASSQGQGKLAKNIQYF. The CDR3 DNA is TGCGCCAGCAGCCAGGGACAGGGGAAGTTGGCCAAAAACATTCAGTACTTC.

There are many counts of this clonotype. J is TRBJ1-2 and V is TRBV2, with 8 bases fitting TRBD1. This CDR3 contains 15 residues. CDR1 is SNHLY, CDR2 FYNNEI, per germline. V dropped 3 bases and J dropped 4; count of bases not matched to a gene: 7. CDR3 bases: TGTGCCAGCAGTGAGCCGGGACAGGAAACCTATGGCTACACCTTC. Residues: CASSEPGQETYGYTF. Looking up the rest from reference TRBV2 and TRBJ1-2 gives the full variable domain: EPEVTQTPSHQVTQMGQEVILRCVPISNHLYFYWYRQILGQKVEFLVSFYNNEISEKSEIFDDQFSVERPDGSNFTLKIRSTKLEDSAMYFCASSEPGQETYGYTFGSGTRLTVV.

There are many counts of this clonotype. CDR3 protein: CASGLRLAGAGELFF. The CDR3 nucleotides are TGTGCTAGTGGTTTGCGGCTAGCGGGAGCCGGGGAGCTGTTTTTT. The chain couples TRBV12-5 to TRBJ2-2; TRBD2 aligns across 10 bases. After removal of 2 bases from V and 6 bases from J, the junction contained 3 bases not matched to a gene. Germline CDR1 and CDR2: LGHNT and FRNRAP. There are 15 residues in the CDR3.

This clonotype was found many times. This chain links TRBV29-1 with TRBJ2-7, with 10 bases that match TRBD2. The V segment lost 4 bases and the J segment 3 bases; nucleotides outside the gene matches: 3. The CDR3 has 13 amino acids. Germline values: CDR1 SQVTM, CDR2 ANQGSEA. CDR3 sequence (DNA): TGCAGCGTTGTACCTAGCGGGAGCTACGAGCAGTACTTC. Protein sequence: CSVVPSGSYEQYF.

This clonotype appeared many times. This chain links TRBV9 with TRBJ2-5; 10 bases map to TRBD2. Germline assignment: CDR1 SGDLS and CDR2 YYNGEE. Unmatched junction bases numbered 2, after V lost 1 base and J lost 5 bases. This CDR3 is 14 amino acids long. CDR3 region: CASSVLAGDETQYF. DNA for the CDR3: TGTGCCAGCAGCGTACTAGCGGGAGACGAGACCCAGTACTTC.

This clonotype appeared many times. CDR3: CASSIIAGGFYEQYF. In DNA form, the CDR3 reads TGTGCCAGCAGCATAATAGCGGGAGGGTTCTACGAGCAGTACTTC. The rearrangement links TRBV7-2 to TRBJ2-7, with TRBD2 matching 11 bases. From germline, CDR1 is SGHTA and CDR2 FQGNSA. The junction had 6 bases not matched to a gene; V was cut back by 5 bases and J by 3 bases. The CDR3 contains 15 residues.

The V gene is TRBV27, the J gene TRBJ1-2; the D gene is possibly TRBD1 (6 bases). CDR1 and CDR2 from the germline V gene are MNHEY and SMNVEV (reference sequence). The V end was cut by 5 bases, the J end by 4 bases, with 14 bases between. The length of the CDR3 is 14 residues. The CDR3, as DNA: TGTGCCAGCAGTGGCCATGGGGGGCCCTATGGCTACACCTTC. It codes for CASSGHGGPYGYTF.

Ten or more counts support this clonotype. J is TRBJ1-1 and V is TRBV29-1, with D hard to call. The germline V gene has CDR1 SQVTM and CDR2 ANQGSEA. Trimming removed 4 bases at V and 0 bases at J, with 6 bases between. This CDR3 spans 12 amino acids. The CDR3 sequence is CSVVRLNTEAFF. The CDR3 DNA reads TGCAGCGTTGTTCGTTTGAACACTGAAGCTTTCTTT.

This clonotype was observed a few times. For the CDR3, the DNA is TGTGCCAGCAGCTTAGGGACAGGGAAAGGCGGCACCATATATTTT. It yields the protein CASSLGTGKGGTIYF. The chain is built from TRBV7-2 and TRBJ1-3, with 8 nucleotides matching TRBD1. This CDR3 region has 15 residues. Germline CDR1 and CDR2: SGHTA and FQGNSA. J was trimmed by 9 bases and V by 1 base; bases with no gene match: 8.

This clonotype was seen ten or more times. The chain couples TRBV28 to TRBJ2-4; 8 positions match TRBD2. This CDR3 is built from 16 residues. J lost 1 base, V lost 3 bases, and 5 bases had no gene match. Per germline, CDR1 MDHEN and CDR2 SYDVKM. As DNA, the CDR3 is TGTGCCAGCAGTTTCGGGGGGGATTGGGCCAAAAACATTCAGTACTTC. It encodes CASSFGGDWAKNIQYF.

This clonotype was counted at least ten times. The gene calls are TRBV11-2 and TRBJ2-5; the match to TRBD2 covers 8 bases. The V gene end was trimmed by 9 bases and the J gene end by 5 bases; junction bases not matched to a gene: 11. The germline CDR1 and CDR2 sequences are SGHAT and FQNNGV. The CDR3 extends over 14 amino acids. This chain's CDR3 is CASGQAGVLETQYF. The CDR3 region has the DNA TGTGCCAGTGGCCAAGCGGGAGTGTTGGAGACCCAGTACTTC.

This clonotype came up many times. The chain is built from TRBV27 and TRBJ1-1, with D maybe TRBD1 (6 bases). Germline V gene data show CDR1 as MNHEY and CDR2 as SMNVEV (reference sequence). Trimming removed 6 bases from V and 0 bases from J, with 14 bases in between. The CDR3 covers 15 residues. This chain's CDR3 is CASRLQGTMNTEAFF. CDR3 coding DNA: TGTGCCAGCAGACTACAGGGCACAATGAACACTGAAGCTTTCTTT.

The CDR3 is CASGRAGEQYF. CDR3 DNA: TGTGCCAGCGGGAGGGCAGGGGAGCAGTACTTC. The chain is built from TRBV12-3 or TRBV12-4 and TRBJ2-7; TRBD2 matches 7 bases. The CDR3 contains 11 residues. V trimming: 8 bases; J trimming: 7 bases; junction bases outside the gene matches: 5.

There are many counts of this clonotype. The chain is built from TRBV28 and TRBJ2-4; D uncertain. Trimming cost V 4 bases and J 6 bases, with 16 bases left between them. The CDR3 totals 15 residues. The germline V gene encodes CDR1 MDHEN and CDR2 SYDVKM. CDR3 nucleotides: TGTGCCAGCAGTTCATCGACTTTCCGTTTAAACATTCAGTACTTC. Protein sequence: CASSSSTFRLNIQYF.

This clonotype was seen repeatedly, ten times or more. V gene TRBV5-1 combines with J gene TRBJ2-4, with 7 bases matching TRBD1. Germline V gene data show CDR1 as SGHRS and CDR2 as YFSETQ. Unmatched junction bases numbered 10, after V lost 2 bases and J lost 8 bases. There are 15 residues in the CDR3. The CDR3: CASSFGREGAYIQYF. The DNA of the CDR3 is TGCGCCAGCAGCTTTGGGAGAGAGGGGGCGTACATTCAGTACTTC.

This clonotype has ten or more counts. CDR3 DNA sequence: TGTGCCATCAGTGACCCCGACAGGGGGCTGGAGCAGTACTTC. Translated: CAISDPDRGLEQYF. The chain combines TRBV10-3 with TRBJ2-7; 10 bases line up with TRBD1. V was pared by 3 bases and J by 7 bases, with 6 bases of the junction left unmatched. Looked up from germline, CDR1 is ENHRY and CDR2 is SYGVKD. The CDR3 is 14 residues long.

This clonotype was counted only a few times. The chain couples TRBV6-2 or TRBV6-3 to TRBJ2-5; tentatively, D is TRBD2 (6 bases). CDR1 is MNHEY and CDR2 is SVGEGT in the germline V gene. V was cut by 4 bases and J by 11 bases, with 17 bases left in between. The CDR3 length is 13 residues. This CDR3 reads CASSFSPGREQYF. The CDR3 DNA sequence: TGTGCCAGCAGTTTTTCCCCCGGACGGGAGCAGTACTTC.